The entry below describes one T cell receptor beta chain. No cognate antigen has been identified for it. No qualities accompany the bases; no much larger clone lies one base away. Germline trimming: 3 bases from V, 1 base from J; junction bases outside gene matches: 9. CDR1 and CDR2, looked up from the germline V gene (reference sequence), are LNHDA and SQIVND. Spanning cysteine to phenylalanine, the CDR3 consists of 17 amino acids. The retained sequence is limited to the CDR3, 51 bases, with the frame set at the first base. The source of the sample is a study of OX40 agonist ivuxolimab in advanced cancers. With respect to the entire study: Ivuxolimab was an agonistic, fully human IgG2 monoclonal antibody directed against OX40 (CD134), a costimulatory receptor. Intravenous ivuxolimab was administered to patients every 2 weeks at six dose levels: 0.01, 0.1, 0.3, 1.5, 3 and 10 mg/kg. Among the roughly 52 dose-escalation patients, 19 had hepatocellular carcinoma, roughly 15 melanoma, 9 renal cell carcinoma and 9 head and neck cancer. In the dose-escalation cohort, roughly 82% of patients were male, and the mean age was roughly 60 years with a range of roughly 20 to 79. Prior anti-PD-1, anti-PD-L1 or anti-CTLA-4 therapy was permitted, and 40% to 50% of dose-escalation patients had received checkpoint inhibitors. Partial responses were achieved by three dose-escalation patients, of whom one had hepatocellular carcinoma and two had cutaneous melanoma. Peripheral TCRbeta sequencing aimed to test whether ivuxolimab altered TCR sequence diversity and caused clonal T-cell expansion. The monotherapy dose-escalation portion (N of about 52 patients) of the phase I ivuxolimab trial is reported in the paper. The investigation overall reported the following: In the 0.1-3.0 mg/kg groups, partial responders had among the lowest normalized peripheral clonal expansion, particularly in CD8+ T cells. Which antigens the clonally expanded peripheral T cells were specific for was not determined. Low levels of normalized T-cell clonal expansion were also seen in some patients who did not respond. At doses of 0.1 to 3.0 mg/kg, clonal expansion of both CD4+ and CD8+ blood T cells was observed from baseline to week 6. After ivuxolimab, CD8+ T cells had more expanded clones than CD4+ T cells on average.

Patients with a history of autoimmune disease or receiving systemic immunosuppression were excluded from the trial. Peripheral blood for TCR sequencing was collected from all dose cohorts at baseline, on cycle 4 day 1, and on cycle 7 day 1. The samples were taken from a phase I, first-in-human, multicenter, open-label dose-escalation trial of ivuxolimab. Adults with locally advanced or metastatic melanoma, renal cell carcinoma, hepatocellular carcinoma or head and neck squamous cell carcinoma were enrolled in the trial. Before TCR sequencing, CD4+ and CD8+ T cells were separately sorted from peripheral blood. Genomic DNA was extracted from sorted cells for sequencing of the TCRbeta CDR3 region. The immunoSEQ Assay was used for sequencing of TCRbeta CDR3 regions. The table comes from immuneACCESS by way of TCRdb, which keeps in-frame sequences with V and J called. Part of the clones is missing from these tables; in studies checked, under half for an unresolved V gene and the rest for unknown reasons. This sample lists about 73,000 clones; 80% to 90% were detected once. Together, the top ten hold 0.65% to 0.9% of the sample.

The sequence was obtained from an adult with an advanced solid tumor such as melanoma, head and neck, liver or kidney cancer. The chain is assembled from TRBV19 and TRBJ2-3; 8 bases in the middle match TRBD2. The sequences come from CD4+ or CD8+ T cells sorted from blood, collected in a trial of the OX40 agonist ivuxolimab. The encoded CDR3 is CASSMGIETSGTDTQYF. The nucleotide sequence reads as follows: TGTGCCAGTAGTATGGGGATCGAGACTAGCGGCACAGATACGCAGTATTTT.